This TCR beta chain originates from a study of early stage breast cancer tumors. Overall study context: ER+/PR+/HER2- status applied to about 80% of the 16 invasive breast tumors. Invasive lobular carcinomas made up about 35% of the 12 ER+/PR+/HER2- tumors.

Study results and caveats: Compared with adjacent normal breast tissue, tumors showed roughly 2.5-fold greater T cell density and higher clonality. Commonly generated sequences made up most enriched TCRB sequences shared between patients.

In germline, CDR1 is MNHNS, CDR2 SASEGT. Trimming took 6 bases from V and 2 from J, leaving 13 bases between them. The CDR3 runs 14 residues. The table came from immunoSEQ multiplex PCR; TCRdb's copy has only in-frame clones and leaves some out. The sample consists of some 28,000 clones, 75% to 85% of them appearing once. Of note for this clone: Its target is not known.

The sequence was collected from a person between 55 and 70 years old with breast cancer. The rearrangement uses TRBV6-1 and TRBJ1-1, with D unresolved. The sample consisted of blood. CDR3 sequence reads: CASRTESINTEAFF. The CDR3 bases are TGTGCCAGCAGGACGGAGTCGATAAACACTGAAGCTTTCTTT.